A single sample gave rise to the 27 T cell receptor delta chains below, sequenced in a study of Vδ1+ human thymocytes. Notes on the study in general: Highly polyclonal TRG and TRD repertoires with Gaussian CDR3 length distributions appeared in thymus.

Their recognized antigens are unknown. The template was reverse-transcribed extracted RNA. Multiplex PCR used pooled V-gene forward primers and a constant-region reverse primer to amplify CDR3s. With CATT, TCRdb re-called clones from the multiplex PCR reads. The table includes under 25,000 delta-chain clones, approximately 32% detected once. The sample taken for sequencing was Vdelta1+ gamma-delta thymocytes from the thymus. Subset in this sample: FACS-sorted CD3+ TCRalphabeta- TCRVdelta1+ TCRVdelta2- thymocytes. These receptors all stem from a boy younger than two who had congenital heart surgery.

This chain links TRDV1 with TRDJ1, with D unclear. Per germline, CDR1 TSWWSYY and CDR2 QGS. V lost 1 base, J lost 0 bases, and 18 bases lay in between. The CDR3 runs to 18 residues. This CDR3 is CALGERPLGDEYTDKLIF. The CDR3 DNA follows: TGTGCTCTTGGGGAACGCCCTCTTGGTGACGAGTACACCGATAAACTCATCTTT.

The chain links TRDV1 to TRDJ1, with 12 positions matching TRDD3. This CDR3 comprises 20 residues. Losses at the gene ends were 1 base for V and 0 bases for J; bases not matched to a gene: 12. Germline V CDR1 and CDR2: TSWWSYY, QGS. The CDR3 here is CALGERVWGIRSMYTDKLIF. DNA for the CDR3: TGTGCTCTTGGGGAACGGGTCTGGGGGATACGATCCATGTACACCGATAAACTCATCTTT.

This clone appeared a few times. At one end, the junction sequence differs from germline, possibly due to a read error. The chain is built from TRDV1 and TRDJ1, with 11 bases that match TRDD3. Looked up from germline, CDR1 is TSWWSYY and CDR2 is QGS. This CDR3 region has 17 residues. CDR3 nucleotide sequence: TGTGCCCTTGGGGAGTACCTTCCTGACTGGGGGATAGTTAAACTCATCTTT. Protein sequence: CALGEYLPDWGIVKLIF.

Turning to this clone: A read error is possible here, since a much larger clone lies one base away. The chain uses TRDV1 and TRDJ1, with TRDD2 matching over 9 bases. In germline, CDR1 is TSWWSYY, CDR2 QGS. The CDR3 is 21 residues long. Trimming at V came to 0 bases and at J to 4 bases, leaving 21 bases not matched to a gene. CDR3 amino acids: CALGELGPSYVRRIRGDKLIF. In nucleotides, the CDR3 is TGTGCTCTTGGGGAACTGGGGCCTTCCTACGTCCGGAGGATTAGGGGCGATAAACTCATCTTT.

V usage is TRDV1 and J usage is TRDJ1; 7 bases fit TRDD3. The germline V gene has CDR1 TSWWSYY and CDR2 QGS. With V trimmed by 5 bases and J by 3 bases, 18 bases remained unmatched. This CDR3 is 18 amino acids long. The CDR3 sequence is CALGLQRGGYGSSDKLIF. The CDR3, as DNA: TGTGCTCTTGGGCTCCAGCGGGGTGGATACGGGTCGTCCGATAAACTCATCTTT.

This chain connects TRDV1 to TRDJ1; D is perhaps TRDD2 or TRDD3 (7 bases each). CDR1 and CDR2 (germline): TSWWSYY, QGS. With 1 base removed from V and 0 bases from J, the gap between germline ends came to 24 bases. The CDR3 length is 20 residues. CDR3 protein: CALGERASYRDTLDTDKLIF. DNA of the CDR3: TGTGCTCTTGGGGAACGAGCTTCCTATAGGGATACTCTCGACACCGATAAACTCATCTTT.

In this sample, this clone turned up a few times. Within the sample, other DNA sequences also encode this same CDR3. The chain recombines TRDV1 with TRDJ1; 7 positions match TRDD3. J gave up 0 bases and V 0 bases, and 10 bases lay outside the gene matches. CDR1 is TSWWSYY, CDR2 QGS, per germline. The CDR3 has 18 amino acids. In DNA, the CDR3 is TGTGCTCTTGGGGAACTAAGGGTTTGGGGGAGGTACACCGATAAACTCATCTTT. Its translation is CALGELRVWGRYTDKLIF.

This chain uses TRDV1 with TRDJ1; 8 bases are a match to TRDD3. The CDR3 has 18 amino acids. With 2 bases clipped from V and 4 bases from J, the junction kept 15 bases outside the gene matches. The germline gives CDR1 TSWWSYY, CDR2 QGS. The CDR3 sequence: CALGEFPPRTGGYDKLIF. CDR3 coding DNA: TGTGCTCTTGGGGAATTTCCGCCTCGTACTGGGGGTTACGATAAACTCATCTTT.

Comments on this clone: A much larger clone differs by one base, so this may be a read error. The chain recombines TRDV1 with TRDJ1, with D maybe TRDD3 (6 bases). V was shortened by 1 base and J by 0 bases, with 15 bases between the two germline ends. The CDR3 extends over 17 amino acids. Germline assignment: CDR1 TSWWSYY and CDR2 QGS. The CDR3 DNA reads TGTGCTCTTGGGGAACGGGGGAACGTTCATAACACCGATAAACTCATCTTT. Residues: CALGERGNVHNTDKLIF.

About this clone itself: Just one base apart from a much larger clone, this may be a read error. This sample also contains other DNA sequences that code for the same CDR3. This sequence joins TRDV1 and TRDJ1, with 10 bases fitting TRDD3. V gave up 3 bases and J gave up 1 base; unmatched junction bases: 11. Germline lookup yields CDR1 TSWWSYY and CDR2 QGS. The CDR3 length is 18 residues. The CDR3 nucleotides read TGTGCTCTTGGGGATCCACTGGGGGATCGCCCGTCCACCGATAAACTCATCTTT. As protein: CALGDPLGDRPSTDKLIF.

This clone was observed a handful of times. The gene calls are TRDV1 and TRDJ1; 7 bases align to TRDD3. With V trimmed by 0 bases and J by 0 bases, 16 bases remained unmatched. This CDR3 comprises 20 residues. CDR1 TSWWSYY and CDR2 QGS come from the germline V gene. Here the CDR3 DNA reads TGTGCTCTTGGGGAACTATCAACCCCCGCGTCCGGGGGATACACCGATAAACTCATCTTT. Protein: CALGELSTPASGGYTDKLIF.

The rearrangement links TRDV1 to TRDJ1; tentatively, D is TRDD3 (5 bases). Germline CDR1 and CDR2: TSWWSYY and QGS. This CDR3 region has 17 residues. Trimming shortened V by 5 bases and J by 1 base, and 20 bases separated the two germline ends. The CDR3 nucleotides are TGTGCTCTTGGGAAGCAAAGGCTCGGGGAAGGCACCGATAAACTCATCTTT. This sequence encodes CALGKQRLGEGTDKLIF.

In its sample, this clone was seen a few times. This chain joins TRDV1 and TRDJ2, with TRDD3 matching 10 bases. Germline lookup yields CDR1 TSWWSYY and CDR2 QGS. The V segment lost 4 bases and the J segment 4 bases; nucleotides outside the gene matches: 24. CDR3 length: 22 residues. The CDR3 reads CALGGPHPRYWGMGLRTAQLFF. The CDR3 coding sequence is TGTGCTCTTGGGGGACCCCACCCCCGGTACTGGGGGATGGGGCTTAGGACAGCACAACTCTTCTTT.

There are a few counts of this clone. The chain couples TRDV1 to TRDJ1, with D tentatively TRDD2 or TRDD3 (6 bases each). V dropped 1 base and J dropped 1 base, with 25 bases sitting between them. The CDR3 is 20 residues long. Germline CDR1 reads TSWWSYY; CDR2 reads QGS. In DNA form, the CDR3 reads TGTGCTCTTGGGGAACGGGCCCTCCTACAAGTCTTGGGGGCCACCGATAAACTCATCTTT. It translates to CALGERALLQVLGATDKLIF.

This clone was picked up a small number of times. The J gene is TRDJ1, the V gene TRDV1, with 13 bases aligning to TRDD3. The CDR3 extends over 23 amino acids. J was trimmed by 6 bases and V by 2 bases; bases with no gene match: 27. Germline V CDR1 and CDR2: TSWWSYY, QGS. The CDR3 region has the DNA TGTGCTCTTGGGGAAGGGATAGAACCTACGTGTACTGGGGGATACGGAAAGCTCAATAAACTCATCTTT. It is translated as CALGEGIEPTCTGGYGKLNKLIF.

This clone was recorded many times. This chain joins TRDV1 and TRDJ1; 7 nucleotides agree with TRDD3. Trimming removed 9 bases from V and 0 bases from J; junction bases left unmatched: 37. The CDR3 consists of 24 residues. Germline assignment: CDR1 TSWWSYY and CDR2 QGS. This chain's CDR3 is CALSSSSETVKLGSRMRYTDKLIF. The CDR3 DNA follows: TGTGCTCTCAGTAGCTCAAGCGAGACAGTTAAACTGGGGTCCCGGATGAGGTACACCGATAAACTCATCTTT.

This chain links TRDV1 with TRDJ1; 10 nucleotides match TRDD3. Germline trimming cut 2 bases from V and 5 bases from J; bases unmatched to any gene: 14. CDR3 length: 18 residues. Germline V gene sequence: CDR1 TSWWSYY, CDR2 QGS. CDR3 in amino acids: CALGESRALGDTRDKLIF. CDR3 sequence (DNA): TGTGCTCTTGGGGAATCTAGGGCGTTGGGGGATACCCGGGATAAACTCATCTTT.

This clone was seen at least ten times. The genes are TRDV1 and TRDJ1; no definite D call. The CDR3 runs to 14 residues. The germline V gene has CDR1 TSWWSYY and CDR2 QGS. V was shortened by 5 bases and J by 8 bases, with 18 bases between the two germline ends. In DNA form, the CDR3 reads TGTGCTCTTGGGCACTACGGGGTTCTGCCGAAACTCATCTTT. Translating it yields CALGHYGVLPKLIF.

The sample holds a few counts of this clone. This chain joins TRDV1 and TRDJ1; 10 bases map to TRDD3. Germline lookup yields CDR1 TSWWSYY and CDR2 QGS. There are 21 residues in the CDR3. Germline trimming cut 0 bases from V and 0 bases from J; bases unmatched to any gene: 16. The CDR3 nucleotides are TGTGCTCTTGGGGAACTAAGAACTCCCGGGGGATACGCGGTCTACACCGATAAACTCATCTTT. It codes for CALGELRTPGGYAVYTDKLIF.

With respect to this clone: Compared with germline, one end of the junction differs, possibly owing to a read error. V is TRDV1 and J is TRDJ1; D might be TRDD3 (5 bases). The CDR3 runs to 19 residues. Germline values: CDR1 TSWWSYY, CDR2 QGS. CDR3 sequence reads: CALGDKFWEIPTYTDKPIF. The DNA for the CDR3 is TGTGCTCTTGGGGACAAATTCTGGGAGATCCCGACGTACACCGATAAACCCATCTTT.

The table lists this clone with a few counts. Other DNA sequences from this sample encode an identical CDR3 as well. The chain has TRDV1 and TRDJ2; 9 bases are a match to TRDD3. The CDR3 runs to 23 residues. With V trimmed by 4 bases and J by 3 bases, 27 bases remained unmatched. The germline CDR1 and CDR2 sequences are TSWWSYY and QGS. The CDR3, as DNA: TGTGCTCTTGGGGGTGACAATTTCCGCTCGCCCGAGGGAGGGGATACGCTGACAGCACAACTCTTCTTT. This codes for CALGGDNFRSPEGGDTLTAQLFF.

In this sample, this clone turned up a few times. The rearrangement uses TRDV1 and TRDJ1, with D possibly matching TRDD3 (5 bases). Trimming stripped 2 bases from V and 2 bases from J, with 21 bases between. Germline V gene lookup returns CDR1 TSWWSYY and CDR2 QGS. This CDR3 is built from 18 residues. CDR3 in amino acids: CALGEGVQGLYKTDKLIF. CDR3 bases: TGTGCTCTTGGGGAAGGGGTCCAGGGATTATACAAGACCGATAAACTCATCTTT.

This clone showed up just a few times. The identical CDR3 is also encoded by other nucleotide sequences in the sample. J is TRDJ1 and V is TRDV1; possible D gene TRDD3, 5 bases. V lost 2 bases and J lost 0, with 19 bases in between. CDR1 is TSWWSYY and CDR2 is QGS in the germline V gene. The CDR3 covers 18 residues. The CDR3 nucleotides read TGTGCTCTTGGGGAAGTAAGGGGGTACCCTGCGTACACCGATAAACTCATCTTT. Translating it yields CALGEVRGYPAYTDKLIF.

V gene TRDV1 combines with J gene TRDJ1, with a tentative D call TRDD2 (9 bases). With 4 bases removed from V and 2 bases from J, the gap between germline ends came to 29 bases. The CDR3 runs to 20 residues. Germline loops: CDR1 TSWWSYY, CDR2 QGS. The chain's CDR3 is CALGGPSYITGGPRTDKLIF. In DNA form, the CDR3 reads TGTGCTCTTGGGGGACCTTCCTACATTACTGGGGGTCCCCGGACCGATAAACTCATCTTT.

The chain recombines TRDV1 with TRDJ1; 13 bases match TRDD3. CDR3 length: 20 residues. V trimming: 5 bases; J trimming: 2 bases; junction bases outside the gene matches: 17. Germline V gene sequence: CDR1 TSWWSYY, CDR2 QGS. CDR3 DNA: TGTGCTCTTGGGAAGGGGGCGCTTACTGGGGGATACGCGTGTACCGATAAACTCATCTTT. This translates into CALGKGALTGGYACTDKLIF.

This clone was detected only a few times. This sequence joins TRDV1 and TRDJ1, with D hard to call. The V gene's germline CDR1 is TSWWSYY and CDR2 QGS. This CDR3 is built from 18 residues. V was shortened by 0 bases and J by 0 bases, with 17 bases between the two germline ends. DNA for the CDR3: TGTGCTCTTGGGGAACTAGATAGGCGTAGGTTGTACACCGATAAACTCATCTTT. Translated, it gives CALGELDRRRLYTDKLIF.

The gene calls are TRDV1 and TRDJ1; TRDD3 is a possible D gene (6 bases). The CDR3 sequence is 19 residues long. Per germline, CDR1 TSWWSYY and CDR2 QGS. Trimming took 0 bases from V and 0 from J, leaving 20 bases between them. The CDR3 here is CALGELRQPSGEYTDKLIF. The CDR3 DNA reads as TGTGCTCTTGGGGAACTAAGGCAGCCTTCGGGGGAGTACACCGATAAACTCATCTTT.